This is a list of T cell receptor beta chains from one sample in a study of shared clonotypes between healthy human individuals. Using immunoSEQ multiplex PCR, the repertoire was profiled, and TCRdb retains in-frame clones only, with some absent. The top ten clones hold about 0.4% of a sample with some 1,600,000 clones, 95% to 99% of them seen once. The sample consisted of naive CD4+ T cells sorted from blood. The receptors derive from a young man in good health. The CDR3 runs from the conserved cysteine through the conserved F or W. The D gene is left open where the match is weak. Rows give clone size only sometimes, using once, few, many, or a class for an expanded clone.

size: -
D: -
V: TRBV15
J: TRBJ2-6
DNA: TGTGCCACCAGCGAGTTTGGGGGTACTGGGGCCAACGTCCTGACTTTC
CDR3: CATSEFGGTGANVLTF

size: -
D: -
V: TRBV28
J: TRBJ2-7
DNA: TGTGCCAGCAGCCCCGGACCCCGACCCTACGAGCAGTACTTC
CDR3: CASSPGPRPYEQYF

size: -
D: -
V: TRBV7-9
J: TRBJ2-7
DNA: TGTGCCAGCAGCCCCGGGAGCCGGAGGGATTACGAGCAGTACTTC
CDR3: CASSPGSRRDYEQYF

size: once
D: TRBD1
V: TRBV29-1
J: TRBJ1-2
DNA: TGCAGCGCAGACATTGTGGGACAGGGTTCCTATGGCTACACCTTC
CDR3: CSADIVGQGSYGYTF

size: -
D: -
V: TRBV2
J: TRBJ2-1
DNA: TGTGCCAGCAGGGCACTAGTTCGCACCTTCAATGAGCAGTTCTTC
CDR3: CASRALVRTFNEQFF

size: -
D: -
V: TRBV28
J: TRBJ2-7
DNA: TGTGCCAGCAGTTTTGAGGCCTTACGACGCGAGCAGTACTTC
CDR3: CASSFEALRREQYF

size: -
D: -
V: TRBV5-1
J: TRBJ2-7
DNA: TGCGCCAGCAGCCATGGACAGCCCTCTTCCTACGAGCAGTACTTC
CDR3: CASSHGQPSSYEQYF

size: -
D: TRBD1
V: TRBV7-3
J: TRBJ1-1
DNA: TGTGCCAGCAGCCGGACAGGGGGGTCGCCACAGAACACTGAAGCTTTCTTT
CDR3: CASSRTGGSPQNTEAFF

size: -
D: -
V: TRBV19
J: TRBJ1-1
DNA: TGTGCCAGTAGTATACGACACCCGAACACTGAAGCTTTCTTT
CDR3: CASSIRHPNTEAFF

size: -
D: -
V: TRBV11-3
J: TRBJ2-2
DNA: TGTGCCAGCAGCCGACTAGGTGGCACCGGGGAGCTGTTTTTT
CDR3: CASSRLGGTGELFF

size: once
D: TRBD2
V: TRBV6-4
J: TRBJ2-3
DNA: TGTGCCAGCAGTGACATGCTAGCGGGAGGGTCAGATACGCAGTATTTT
CDR3: CASSDMLAGGSDTQYF

size: -
D: -
V: TRBV5-1
J: TRBJ2-1
DNA: TGCGCCAGCAGCTTGGAATCAGGGTCCTACAATGAGCAGTTCTTC
CDR3: CASSLESGSYNEQFF

size: -
D: -
V: TRBV7-8
J: TRBJ1-3
DNA: TGTGCCAGCAGCCTAGGTCAGATATCAACTGGAAACACCATATATTTT
CDR3: CASSLGQISTGNTIYF

size: -
D: -
V: TRBV10-3
J: TRBJ1-2
DNA: TGTGCCATCAGTGAGATTAGGCAGGAGAATGGCTACACCTTC
CDR3: CAISEIRQENGYTF

size: -
D: TRBD2
V: TRBV9
J: TRBJ2-7
DNA: TGTGCCAGCAGCGTAGGGACTAGCGGGAGGGACGAGCAGTACTTC
CDR3: CASSVGTSGRDEQYF

size: -
D: -
V: TRBV19
J: TRBJ2-5
DNA: TGTGCCAGTAGCAGAAGACAAGACAGGTGGCAAGAGACCCAGTACTTC
CDR3: CASSRRQDRWQETQYF

size: -
D: TRBD1
V: TRBV5-1
J: TRBJ2-7
DNA: TGCGCCAGCAGCTTGCCGGACAGGGGGAGAATGACGTACGAGCAGTACTTC
CDR3: CASSLPDRGRMTYEQYF

size: -
D: -
V: TRBV7-9
J: TRBJ1-1
DNA: TGTGCCAGCAGCCAAGAGGGCCCAAGGAACACTGAAGCTTTCTTT
CDR3: CASSQEGPRNTEAFF

size: -
D: -
V: TRBV5-1
J: TRBJ2-7
DNA: TGCGCCAGCAGCTTGGAAGCAGGGGAAAGATACGAGCAGTACTTC
CDR3: CASSLEAGERYEQYF

size: -
D: TRBD1
V: TRBV30
J: TRBJ2-1
DNA: TGTGCCTGGAGTGTATTGAGGACAGGGAGGAGCGGTGAGCAGTTCTTC
CDR3: CAWSVLRTGRSGEQFF

size: -
D: -
V: TRBV5-1
J: TRBJ2-7
DNA: TGCGCCAGCAGTCTTCACCCCTCCTACGAGCAGTACTTC
CDR3: CASSLHPSYEQYF

size: -
D: -
V: TRBV7-3
J: TRBJ2-2
DNA: TGTGCCAGCAGCTTAAGCTACAACACCGGGGAGCTGTTTTTT
CDR3: CASSLSYNTGELFF

size: -
D: TRBD2
V: TRBV10-1
J: TRBJ2-1
DNA: TGCGCCAGCAGTGACGGCGGGAGCTCCTACAATGAGCAGTTCTTC
CDR3: CASSDGGSSYNEQFF

size: -
D: -
V: TRBV28
J: TRBJ2-7
DNA: TGTGCCAGCAGTTACAGGCCTTCGGCCTACGAGCAGTACTTC
CDR3: CASSYRPSAYEQYF

size: -
D: TRBD2
V: TRBV25-1
J: TRBJ2-1
DNA: TGTGCCAGCAGTATCTCGGGACTAGGGAATGAGCAGTTCTTC
CDR3: CASSISGLGNEQFF

size: -
D: TRBD2
V: TRBV10-2
J: TRBJ2-7
DNA: TGCGCCAGCAGCGATAAACTAGCGGGAGGGTCCTACGAGCAGTACTTC
CDR3: CASSDKLAGGSYEQYF

size: -
D: -
V: TRBV28
J: TRBJ2-3
DNA: TGTGCCAGCAGTATCGACTACCATACGCAGTATTTT
CDR3: CASSIDYHTQYF

size: -
D: -
V: TRBV6-1
J: TRBJ1-5
DNA: TGTGCCAGCAGTGAAGTACCCTCAGAGAATCAGCCCCAGCATTTT
CDR3: CASSEVPSENQPQHF

size: -
D: TRBD2
V: TRBV28
J: TRBJ2-1
DNA: TGTGCCAGCAGTTCAGCGGGAGGGCCTATAAATGAGCAGTTCTTC
CDR3: CASSSAGGPINEQFF

size: -
D: -
V: TRBV7-8
J: TRBJ2-7
DNA: TGTGCCAGCAGCCCCGCTATCTACGAGCAGTACTTC
CDR3: CASSPAIYEQYF

size: -
D: -
V: TRBV18
J: TRBJ2-1
DNA: TGTGCCAGCTCACCACAGGGTCCTCCCTATTACAATGAGCAGTTCTTC
CDR3: CASSPQGPPYYNEQFF

size: -
D: TRBD2
V: TRBV5-1
J: TRBJ2-1
DNA: TGCGCCAGCGGACTAGCGGGAGTGTTGAATGAGCAGTTCTTC
CDR3: CASGLAGVLNEQFF

size: -
D: -
V: TRBV5-8
J: TRBJ2-7
DNA: TGTGCCAGCAGCTTACTTAGCCTCTCCTACGAGCAGTACTTC
CDR3: CASSLLSLSYEQYF

size: -
D: -
V: TRBV7-8
J: TRBJ1-4
DNA: TGTGCCAGCAGCGCCAGGGGAAGGGAAAAACTGTTTTTT
CDR3: CASSARGREKLFF

size: -
D: -
V: TRBV5-4
J: TRBJ2-7
DNA: TGTGCCAGCAGCCCAGAGGGCGGCTCCTACGAGCAGTACTTC
CDR3: CASSPEGGSYEQYF

size: -
D: -
V: TRBV5-4
J: TRBJ2-2
DNA: TGTGCCAGCAGCTTTCAGGGGGGAAGGACCGGGGAGCTGTTTTTT
CDR3: CASSFQGGRTGELFF

size: -
D: TRBD1
V: TRBV10-3
J: TRBJ2-3
DNA: TGTGCCATCAGATCCGGACAGGGCGGGAATTCGGGTACGCAGTATTTT
CDR3: CAIRSGQGGNSGTQYF

size: once
D: -
V: TRBV29-1
J: TRBJ2-2
DNA: TGCAGCGTTAGGGTACAGGGAGGGACCGGGGAGCTGTTTTTT
CDR3: CSVRVQGGTGELFF

size: once
D: TRBD1
V: TRBV5-1
J: TRBJ2-7
DNA: TGCGCCAGCAGACGTGGGACAGGAGCATACGAGCAGTACTTC
CDR3: CASRRGTGAYEQYF

size: once
D: -
V: TRBV6-1
J: TRBJ2-7
DNA: TGTGCCAGCAGTGAACCAGGGTCCTACGAGCAGTACTTC
CDR3: CASSEPGSYEQYF

size: -
D: TRBD2
V: TRBV7-9
J: TRBJ2-7
DNA: TGTGCCAGCGCCGGGGGGGCTAACTACGAGCAGTACTTC
CDR3: CASAGGANYEQYF

size: -
D: -
V: TRBV28
J: TRBJ2-1
DNA: TGTGCCAGCAGTTTCCCACTTAGGCATGAGCAGTTCTTC
CDR3: CASSFPLRHEQFF

size: -
D: -
V: TRBV5-1
J: TRBJ2-2
DNA: TGCGCCAGCAGCTGGCCCTCTTGGGGGGCAATCCCCGAGGAGAACACCGGGGAGCTGTTTTTT
CDR3: CASSWPSWGAIPEENTGELFF

size: -
D: -
V: TRBV4-1
J: TRBJ2-1
DNA: TGCGCCAGCAGCCAAGATCCCATATCTGGTGTATACAATGAGCAGTTCTTC
CDR3: CASSQDPISGVYNEQFF

size: -
D: -
V: TRBV9
J: TRBJ1-2
DNA: TGTGCCAGCAGCGTCCAAGACCGGGACATGCCGCAGGGGTACACCTTC
CDR3: CASSVQDRDMPQGYTF

size: -
D: -
V: TRBV6-5
J: TRBJ2-7
DNA: TGTGCCAGCAGTTGGCGTCCTGAGTCTTACGAGCAGTACTTC
CDR3: CASSWRPESYEQYF

size: -
D: TRBD1
V: TRBV14
J: TRBJ2-7
DNA: TGTGCCAGCAGCCAAGATATGAACAGGGGGGTACGGGACGAGCAGTACTTC
CDR3: CASSQDMNRGVRDEQYF

size: -
D: -
V: TRBV9
J: TRBJ1-2
DNA: TGTGCCAGCAGCGTAGATGGTCTTGGCTACACCTTC
CDR3: CASSVDGLGYTF

size: -
D: TRBD1
V: TRBV7-8
J: TRBJ1-3
DNA: TGTGCCAGCAGCTTAGTCCCCTGGACAGGGAGAGGGGTTCGAGCAAACACCATATATTTT
CDR3: CASSLVPWTGRGVRANTIYF

size: -
D: -
V: TRBV7-8
J: TRBJ2-5
DNA: TGTGCCAGCACCCGATCTGTCGAGGGGACCCAGTACTTC
CDR3: CASTRSVEGTQYF